The 16 T cell receptor beta chains below come from one sample, sequenced in a study of response to subunit inactivated influenza vaccine. MiXCR, applied by TCRdb to the RT-PCR reads, yields one record per CDR3 protein. This table has approximately 170,000 distinct CDR3 sequences, around an eighth appearing once. The starting material was CD8+ T cells sorted from PBMCs, obtained 4 to 6 days after vaccination. These receptors were collected from a man between 50 and 59 years old who received an inactivated influenza vaccine.

The chain is built from TRBV5-4 and TRBJ1-6, with D possibly matching TRBD1 (6 bases). V lost 0 bases and J lost 10, with 14 bases in between. This CDR3 is built from 15 residues. Germline-derived CDR1 and CDR2 are SGHNT and YYREEE (reference sequence). In DNA, the CDR3 is TGTGCCAGCAGCTTGGGTGGGACACCCAAATCACCCCTCCACTTT. Translation: CASSLGGTPKSPLHF.

The chain joins TRBV28 to TRBJ2-1, with 11 bases that match TRBD1. Germline V lookup: CDR1 MDHEN, CDR2 SYDVKM. This CDR3 has 15 residues. Trimming removed 6 bases from V and 4 bases from J; junction bases left unmatched: 5. The CDR3 loop reads CASRRTGGAYNEQFF. As DNA, the CDR3 is TGTGCCAGCAGGCGGACAGGGGGCGCGTACAATGAGCAGTTCTTC.

This clonotype was seen repeatedly, ten times or more. The CDR3 region has the DNA TGTGCCAGCAGTTTACTAGCCGGGGAGCTGTTTTTT. Encoded protein: CASSLLAGELFF. The chain combines TRBV27 with TRBJ2-2, with no clear D. Trimming removed 2 bases at V and 6 bases at J, with 4 bases between. The CDR3 has 12 residues. Germline CDR1 is MNHEY and CDR2 is SMNVEV (reference sequence).

This clonotype was seen a few times. The V call is TRBV6-2 or TRBV6-3, the J call TRBJ2-7, with D possibly TRBD1 on 6 matching bases. The germline V gene has CDR1 MNHEY and CDR2 SVGEGT. This CDR3 is 14 amino acids long. The V and J ends lost 1 base and 5 bases respectively, with 12 bases between them. As DNA, the CDR3 is TGTGCCAGCAGTTACTTAACTCACAGGGACGAGCAGTACTTC. Amino acids: CASSYLTHRDEQYF.

V is TRBV29-1 and J is TRBJ2-7; the match to TRBD2 covers 13 bases. Germline V gives CDR1 SQVTM, CDR2 ANQGSEA. CDR3 size: 17 residues. Trimming at V came to 0 bases and at J to 8 bases, leaving 13 bases not matched to a gene. CDR3 amino acids: CSVEDRTSGRVSSQQYF. The CDR3 DNA reads TGCAGCGTTGAAGATCGCACTAGCGGGAGGGTTTCTTCCCAGCAGTACTTC.

The sample holds a few counts of this clonotype. V is TRBV25-1 and J is TRBJ1-5; possibly TRBD1 for D (5 bases). This CDR3 spans 14 amino acids. The V end was cut by 3 bases, the J end by 5 bases, with 11 bases between. CDR1 and CDR2 (germline): MGHDK, SYGVNS. The CDR3 nucleotides are TGTGCCAGCAGTGACTGGGGCAGGGATCAGCCCCAGCATTTT. As protein: CASSDWGRDQPQHF.

This clonotype showed up just a few times. The gene calls are TRBV29-1 and TRBJ2-1; D is perhaps TRBD2 (6 bases). The V gene's germline CDR1 is SQVTM and CDR2 ANQGSEA. The V end lost 5 bases, the J end lost 0 bases, and 11 bases lay between the germline ends. This CDR3 is built from 14 residues. DNA for the CDR3: TGCAGCGTTCCGCGGGGTAGCTCCTACAATGAGCAGTTCTTC. Its protein product is CSVPRGSSYNEQFF.

The chain couples TRBV3-1 to TRBJ1-2; TRBD1 is a possible D gene (5 bases). Per germline, CDR1 LGHDT and CDR2 YNNKEL (reference sequence). The CDR3 loop spans 14 amino acids. Trimming stripped 4 bases from V and 3 bases from J, with 12 bases between. The CDR3 spells CASSPEARDYGYTF. CDR3 nucleotide sequence: TGTGCCAGCAGCCCCGAAGCCAGGGACTATGGCTACACCTTC.

This clonotype was observed a few times. This sequence joins TRBV29-1 and TRBJ1-1, with D hard to call. The CDR3 has 14 amino acids. V was trimmed by 4 bases and J by 6 bases, leaving 18 bases between them. The V gene's germline CDR1 is SQVTM and CDR2 ANQGSEA. CDR3 region: CSVVALDMGPEAFF. Here the CDR3 DNA reads TGCAGCGTTGTGGCTTTGGATATGGGCCCTGAAGCTTTCTTT.

This clonotype occurred once. V gene TRBV9 combines with J gene TRBJ2-4, with 9 nucleotides matching TRBD2. Germline V lookup: CDR1 SGDLS, CDR2 YYNGEE. V was clipped by 3 bases and J by 8 bases; unmatched bases: 15. This CDR3 region has 17 residues. CDR3 residues: CASSDSPAGGPGDIQYF. The CDR3 bases are TGTGCCAGCAGCGATTCCCCGGCGGGAGGGCCTGGGGACATTCAGTACTTC.

This clonotype was seen only a few times. The chain is built from TRBV28 and TRBJ2-1; TRBD1 matches at 8 bases. The CDR3 covers 13 residues. CDR1 is MDHEN, CDR2 SYDVKM, per germline. V shed 5 bases and J 10 bases; nucleotides not matched to a gene: 7. CDR3 nucleotides: TGTGCCAGCAGTCCGGACAGGGAGGACGAGCAGTTCTTC. This codes for CASSPDREDEQFF.

A few counts support this clonotype. The chain carries TRBV13 and TRBJ1-2, with 7 nucleotides matching TRBD1. Germline CDR1 reads PRHDT; CDR2 reads FYEKMQ (reference sequence). CDR3 length: 15 residues. The V gene end was trimmed by 5 bases and the J gene end by 8 bases; junction bases not matched to a gene: 14. The chain's CDR3 is CASSTGTAKNGGYTF. In DNA form, the CDR3 reads TGTGCCAGCAGCACCGGGACAGCGAAAAACGGAGGCTACACCTTC.

The rearrangement joins TRBV12-3 or TRBV12-4 to TRBJ2-1, with 8 bases fitting TRBD1. The CDR3 extends over 17 amino acids. V lost 8 bases, J lost 2 bases, and 14 bases stayed unmatched. This CDR3 reads CASRGQAVGRTYNEQFF. In DNA, the CDR3 is TGTGCCAGCCGGGGACAGGCGGTGGGCCGGACCTACAATGAGCAGTTCTTC.

This clonotype occurred a few times. This rearrangement joins TRBV4-1 to TRBJ1-6, with TRBD1 matching 9 bases. This CDR3 is 16 amino acids long. Germline CDR1 and CDR2: MGHRA and YSYEKL. J gave up 7 bases and V 1 base, and 5 bases lay outside the gene matches. CDR3 DNA sequence: TGCGCCAGCAGCCAAGTAGCCGGACAGGGGAATTCACCCCTCCACTTT. Translation gives CASSQVAGQGNSPLHF.

The chain carries TRBV6-5 and TRBJ1-2, with a tentative D call TRBD1 (5 bases). This CDR3 is 12 amino acids long. From germline, CDR1 is MNHEY and CDR2 SVGAGI. V lost 8 bases and J 5 bases, leaving 12 bases between the germline ends. The chain's CDR3 is CASSRDAYGYTF. The CDR3 DNA is TGTGCCAGCTCCCGGGACGCATATGGCTACACCTTC.

DNA for the CDR3: TGTGCCATCAGTGAGTCTGTGGGGCCGAACACCGGGGAGCTGTTTTTT. Residues: CAISESVGPNTGELFF. J is TRBJ2-2 and V is TRBV10-3; maybe TRBD1 (5 bases). V was trimmed by 0 bases and J by 0 bases, leaving 8 bases between them. The CDR3 loop spans 16 amino acids. In germline, CDR1 is ENHRY, CDR2 SYGVKD.